The 15 T cell receptor beta chains listed next were all sequenced from one sample in a study of control samples from healthy donors and cancer patients. Clones were sequenced by immunoSEQ multiplex PCR, and TCRdb holds only the in-frame ones, with some missing. The table includes 170,000 or so clones, about nine tenths detected once. The sequenced sample was blood. The receptors come from a woman in her 40s in good health.

The V gene is TRBV4-1, the J gene TRBJ1-1; D is unresolved. This CDR3 has 16 residues. V was clipped by 0 bases and J by 0 bases, with 11 bases between them. Germline loops: CDR1 MGHRA, CDR2 YSYEKL. In DNA form, the CDR3 reads TGCGCCAGCAGCCAAGAGCGTGGATTTATGAACACTGAAGCTTTCTTT. Its protein product is CASSQERGFMNTEAFF.

The chain is built from TRBV24-1 and TRBJ1-2; perhaps TRBD1 as D (5 bases). CDR1 is KGHDR, CDR2 SFDVKD, per germline. The CDR3 covers 16 residues. Trimming stripped 7 bases from V and 4 bases from J, with 21 bases between. The CDR3 DNA is TGTGCCACCAGCACCCTTCGGGCAGGGTTGCCCTATGGCTACACCTTC. Translation gives CATSTLRAGLPYGYTF.

The gene calls are TRBV11-2 and TRBJ2-7; perhaps D is TRBD1 or TRBD2 (5 bases each). This CDR3 has 15 amino acids. CDR1 and CDR2 from the germline V gene are SGHAT and FQNNGV. V lost 1 base to trimming and J lost 5 bases, with 15 bases between them. CDR3: CASSLVGPNGDEQYF. CDR3 nucleotide sequence: TGTGCCAGCAGCTTAGTGGGGCCCAACGGGGACGAGCAGTACTTC.

Details on this clone: Sequence at one end of the junction differs from germline and may be a read error. This chain uses TRBV10-3 with TRBJ1-6; no firm D call. Germline V gene data show CDR1 as ENHRY and CDR2 as SYGVKD. The CDR3 contains 13 residues. Here the CDR3 reads CAISESPNSPLHF. The DNA for the CDR3 is TGTGCCATCAGCGAGTCGCCGAATTCACCCCTCCACTTT.

This clone was picked up one time. The rearrangement links TRBV7-8 to TRBJ2-4; D is possibly TRBD1 or TRBD2 (5 bases each). Germline V gives CDR1 SGHVS, CDR2 FQNEAQ. V dropped 5 bases and J dropped 0 bases, with 17 bases sitting between them. CDR3 size: 17 residues. The CDR3 is CASSPVEGPLAKNIQYF. CDR3 bases: TGTGCCAGCAGCCCCGTAGAGGGACCCTTAGCCAAAAACATTCAGTACTTC.

This rearrangement joins TRBV5-1 to TRBJ2-5; 7 nucleotides align to TRBD2. Germline-derived CDR1 and CDR2 are SGHRS and YFSETQ. The CDR3 has 16 residues. After removal of 1 base from V and 1 base from J, the junction contained 7 bases not matched to a gene. In DNA, the CDR3 is TGCGCCAGCAGCTTGAGAGCGGGGAGAATCCAAGAGACCCAGTACTTC. Protein product: CASSLRAGRIQETQYF.

The chain carries TRBV28 and TRBJ2-7; TRBD2 is a possible D gene (6 bases). Germline CDR1 MDHEN, CDR2 SYDVKM. The V end was cut by 6 bases, the J end by 7 bases, with 31 bases between. The CDR3 runs to 18 residues. The CDR3 DNA reads as TGTGCCAGCAGGGGGACTGGCGGAGGAGATCCTTCCGCGGGGGAGCAGTACTTC. Translation: CASRGTGGGDPSAGEQYF.

The chain carries TRBV4-1 and TRBJ1-1; unclear D gene. This CDR3 is built from 15 residues. V was cut by 0 bases and J by 0 bases, with 8 bases left in between. Germline V CDR1 and CDR2: MGHRA, YSYEKL. The CDR3 loop reads CASSQEVQMNTEAFF. In DNA form, the CDR3 reads TGCGCCAGCAGCCAAGAGGTGCAGATGAACACTGAAGCTTTCTTT.

This clone was counted a single time. The chain recombines TRBV18 with TRBJ1-5; TRBD1 agrees at 10 bases. The V gene end was trimmed by 5 bases and the J gene end by 1 base; junction bases not matched to a gene: 2. Germline CDR1 is KGHSH and CDR2 is LQKENI. The CDR3 totals 15 residues. The CDR3 region has the DNA TGTGCCAGCTCAAGGACAGGGGGAAGCAATCAGCCCCAGCATTTT. Its protein is CASSRTGGSNQPQHF.

A word on this clone: This sample also contains other DNA sequences that code for the same CDR3. The V and J genes are TRBV6-5 and TRBJ1-2, with TRBD1 matching over 9 bases. Germline V gives CDR1 MNHEY, CDR2 SVGAGI. CDR3 length: 14 residues. Trimming cost V 5 bases and J 8 bases; bases outside gene matches: 9. The CDR3: CASSPQGAGGGYTF. Written as DNA, the CDR3 is TGTGCCAGCAGTCCACAGGGGGCGGGGGGGGGCTACACCTTC.

The chain carries TRBV27 and TRBJ1-1, with D perhaps TRBD1 (5 bases). V lost 3 bases and J lost 3, with 14 bases in between. Germline values: CDR1 MNHEY, CDR2 SMNVEV (reference sequence). CDR3 size: 15 residues. DNA for the CDR3: TGTGCCAGCAGTTTCCTCGGGGTAGGGGACACTGAAGCTTTCTTT. This sequence encodes CASSFLGVGDTEAFF.

This sequence joins TRBV5-5 and TRBJ2-1; perhaps TRBD2 as D (6 bases). The CDR3 is 17 residues long. Germline V gene sequence: CDR1 SGHKS, CDR2 YYEKEE (reference sequence). The V end was cut by 2 bases, the J end by 7 bases, with 22 bases between. Here the CDR3 DNA reads TGTGCCAGCAGCTTCTTGGGGTTAAGCGGGTCTGGGAATGAGCAGTTCTTC. Amino acid sequence: CASSFLGLSGSGNEQFF.

Only one count was recorded for this clone. The genes are TRBV7-9 and TRBJ1-5; D unclear. Deletions cut 4 bases from V and 7 bases from J, with 8 bases between. The germline V gene has CDR1 SEHNR and CDR2 FQNEAQ (reference sequence). CDR3 length: 12 residues. The DNA of the CDR3 is TGTGCCAGCAGCTCCCCTGACCAGCCCCAGCATTTT. Its translation: CASSSPDQPQHF.

This chain joins TRBV7-9 and TRBJ1-1; D is unresolved. This CDR3 region has 14 residues. The germline CDR1 and CDR2 sequences are SEHNR and FQNEAQ (reference sequence). Trimming cost V 0 bases and J 1 base, with 6 bases left between them. The CDR3 is CASSLAQQNTEAFF. CDR3 bases: TGTGCCAGCAGCTTAGCGCAACAGAACACTGAAGCTTTCTTT.

The rearrangement links TRBV6-5 to TRBJ1-1; TRBD1 aligns across 8 bases. The CDR3 consists of 15 residues. V lost 6 bases to trimming and J lost 0 bases; unmatched junction nucleotides: 6. Germline V lookup: CDR1 MNHEY, CDR2 SVGAGI. In nucleotides, the CDR3 is TGTGCCAGCAGCCAGACAGGGGCATTGAACACTGAAGCTTTCTTT. Translated, it gives CASSQTGALNTEAFF.